One and the same sample provided the 27 T cell receptor beta chains below, sequenced in a study of blood T cell repertoires in COVID-19. The data were produced by immunoSEQ multiplex PCR, yet TCRdb's version contains in-frame clones alone and is incomplete. Of some 100,000 clones in the sample, 70% to 90% were seen once. The sample taken for sequencing was peripheral blood. These receptors were obtained from a human donor in a cohort sampled during active COVID-19.

V is TRBV2 and J is TRBJ1-2, with D perhaps TRBD1 (6 bases). The CDR3 loop spans 15 amino acids. Germline V gene data show CDR1 as SNHLY and CDR2 as FYNNEI. The V gene lost 4 bases and the J gene lost 8 bases, with 20 bases spanning the gap. Here the CDR3 reads CASSGSLGTFSGYTF. For the CDR3, the DNA is TGTGCCAGCAGTGGCTCCCTCGGGACATTCAGCGGCTACACCTTC.

The CDR3 nucleotides are TGTGCCAGCAGTGACCGAGACAGGGGGGGCACTGAAGCTTTCTTT. Its protein product is CASSDRDRGGTEAFF. The genes are TRBV6-1 and TRBJ1-1, with 9 bases matching TRBD1. The germline V gene encodes CDR1 MNHNS and CDR2 SASEGT. The CDR3 totals 15 residues. Trimming removed 3 bases from V and 4 bases from J; junction bases left unmatched: 6.

This rearrangement joins TRBV4-1 to TRBJ2-5; no definite D call. The CDR3 totals 15 residues. Germline V gene data show CDR1 as MGHRA and CDR2 as YSYEKL. V was cut by 0 bases and J by 1 base, with 9 bases left in between. For the CDR3, the DNA is TGCGCCAGCAGCCAAGACCGACAAGCCCAAGAGACCCAGTACTTC. It translates to CASSQDRQAQETQYF.

This chain links TRBV18 with TRBJ1-6; D uncertain. Deletions cut 5 bases from V and 7 bases from J, with 15 bases between. Germline lookup yields CDR1 KGHSH and CDR2 LQKENI. The CDR3 spans 15 residues. The CDR3 loop is CASSERLPSNSPLHF. CDR3 in DNA: TGTGCCAGCTCAGAGAGACTCCCCTCCAATTCACCCCTCCACTTT.

For the CDR3, the DNA is TGCGCCAGCAGCCAAGATGGGCCAGGCAATCAGCCCCAGCATTTT. Translation: CASSQDGPGNQPQHF. The chain uses TRBV4-1 and TRBJ1-5; no clear D. Between the trimmed V and J ends, which lost 0 bases and 2 bases, there was a span of 8 bases. Per the germline V gene, CDR1 is MGHRA and CDR2 is YSYEKL. CDR3 size: 15 residues.

The J gene is TRBJ2-7, the V gene TRBV3-1 (or the pseudogene TRBV3-2); 9 bases match TRBD1. From germline, CDR1 is LGHDT and CDR2 YNNKEL (reference sequence). The CDR3 sequence is 11 residues long. V dropped 4 bases and J dropped 9; count of bases not matched to a gene: 1. CDR3 amino acids: CASSRGQGQYF. The CDR3 DNA sequence: TGTGCCAGCAGCCGGGGACAGGGGCAGTACTTC.

This chain links TRBV4-1 with TRBJ2-7; 7 bases are a match to TRBD1. The germline CDR1 and CDR2 sequences are MGHRA and YSYEKL. The CDR3 extends over 14 amino acids. Trimming cost V 4 bases and J 3 bases; bases outside gene matches: 6. CDR3: CASSPGTVLYEQYF. CDR3 coding DNA: TGCGCCAGCAGCCCTGGGACAGTCCTCTACGAGCAGTACTTC.

The chain has TRBV18 and TRBJ1-6; a weak D match, TRBD1 (6 bases). The CDR3 spans 16 residues. Germline-derived CDR1 and CDR2 are KGHSH and LQKENI. V gave up 3 bases and J gave up 7 bases, with 16 bases separating them. CDR3 region: CASSPTDSIENSPLHF. CDR3 coding DNA: TGTGCCAGCTCACCTACGGACAGCATCGAGAATTCACCCCTCCACTTT.

The V call is TRBV28, the J call TRBJ1-2; 10 bases fit TRBD1. CDR3 size: 14 residues. The J segment lost 5 bases and the V segment lost 8 bases, leaving 8 bases of the junction unmatched. Germline values: CDR1 MDHEN, CDR2 SYDVKM. For the CDR3, the DNA is TGTGCCAGCTCGTTGGACAGGGGGTATTATGGCTACACCTTC. Amino acid sequence: CASSLDRGYYGYTF.

The chain has TRBV12-5 and TRBJ2-4, with TRBD2 identical over 12 bases. The CDR3 totals 15 residues. Trimming removed 2 bases from V and 8 bases from J; junction bases left unmatched: 4. The germline CDR1 and CDR2 sequences are LGHNT and FRNRAP. The CDR3 loop is CASGLQGLAGDIQYF. The CDR3, as DNA: TGTGCTAGTGGTTTGCAGGGACTAGCGGGTGACATTCAGTACTTC.

The V gene is TRBV21-1, the J gene TRBJ2-7; the table gives TRBD2 as D, unverified against the DNA. TRBV21-1 is classified as a pseudogene. The CDR3 sequence is 15 residues long. The CDR3 DNA follows: TGTGCCAGCAGCAAGCCGGGACTAGCGGCGTACGAGCAGTACTTC. Translation: CASSKPGLAAYEQYF.

This chain links TRBV5-8 with TRBJ1-6; D uncertain. Trimming took 4 bases from V and 8 from J, leaving 16 bases between them. The CDR3 runs 15 residues. Germline lookup yields CDR1 SGHTS and CDR2 YDEGEE. This chain's CDR3 is CASSPLTVPDSPLHF. The CDR3 region has the DNA TGTGCCAGCAGCCCCCTCACGGTTCCCGATTCACCCCTCCACTTT.

This rearrangement joins TRBV5-5 to TRBJ1-4, with D perhaps TRBD1 (5 bases). This CDR3 region has 15 residues. Germline assignment: CDR1 SGHKS and CDR2 YYEKEE (reference sequence). Trimming shortened V by 4 bases and J by 3 bases, and 13 bases separated the two germline ends. The CDR3 sequence is CASSPWGGANEKLFF. CDR3 DNA sequence: TGTGCCAGCAGCCCCTGGGGGGGTGCTAATGAAAAACTGTTTTTT.

The chain has TRBV9 and TRBJ2-1, with no clear D. The V end lost 3 bases, the J end lost 0 bases, and 10 bases lay between the germline ends. The germline CDR1 and CDR2 sequences are SGDLS and YYNGEE. The CDR3 has 15 residues. In nucleotides, the CDR3 is TGTGCCAGCAGCGCCGGGTTGGGCTCCTACAATGAGCAGTTCTTC. Translated, it gives CASSAGLGSYNEQFF.

The chain couples TRBV19 to TRBJ2-5; D unclear. This CDR3 has 13 residues. The V end lost 6 bases, the J end lost 0 bases, and 8 bases lay between the germline ends. Germline V gene lookup returns CDR1 LNHDA and CDR2 SQIVND (reference sequence). CDR3 region: CASSMRNQETQYF. CDR3 sequence (DNA): TGTGCCAGTAGCATGAGGAACCAAGAGACCCAGTACTTC. Using reference TRBV19 and TRBJ2-5 for the parts outside the CDR3, the full variable domain is DGGITQSPKYLFRKEGQNVTLSCEQNLNHDAMYWYRQDPGQGLRLIYYSQIVNDFQKGDIAEGYSVSREKKESFPLTVTSAQKNPTAFYLCASSMRNQETQYFGPGTRLLVL.

The chain couples TRBV6-5 to TRBJ1-6; the D is unclear. The V and J ends lost 10 bases and 3 bases respectively, with 10 bases between them. This CDR3 spans 13 amino acids. CDR1 MNHEY and CDR2 SVGAGI come from the germline V gene. For the CDR3, the DNA is TGTGCCACCCACGGGTACTATAATTCACCCCTCCACTTT. Translated: CATHGYYNSPLHF.

This chain uses TRBV5-1 with TRBJ2-3; 10 bases map to TRBD2. Germline values: CDR1 SGHRS, CDR2 YFSETQ. V shed 9 bases and J 2 bases; nucleotides not matched to a gene: 6. The CDR3 extends over 14 amino acids. CDR3 nucleotide sequence: TGCGCCACCTCTAGCGGGGGCCTCACAGATACGCAGTATTTT. Amino acid sequence: CATSSGGLTDTQYF. The variable domain in full, with the rest retrieved from reference TRBV5-1 and TRBJ2-3, is KAGVTQTPRYLIKTRGQQVTLSCSPISGHRSVSWYQQTPGQGLQFLFEYFSETQRNKGNFPGRFSGRQFSNSRSEMNVSTLELGDSALYLCATSSGGLTDTQYFGPGTRLTVL.

This rearrangement joins TRBV11-2 to TRBJ2-5, with TRBD2 identical over 7 bases. Germline V gives CDR1 SGHAT, CDR2 FQNNGV. This CDR3 is 14 amino acids long. V lost 5 bases to trimming and J lost 0 bases; unmatched junction nucleotides: 3. The CDR3 coding sequence is TGTGCCAGCAGCGGGGGGGGTTACCAAGAGACCCAGTACTTC. Its protein product is CASSGGGYQETQYF.

This clone was seen only once. This sequence joins TRBV2 and TRBJ1-2; D not resolved. The CDR3 covers 17 residues. V was trimmed by 7 bases and J by 4 bases, leaving 25 bases between them. Germline CDR1 SNHLY, CDR2 FYNNEI. CDR3 nucleotide sequence: TGTGCCAGCAACCCGCGAGGGTTGAGGAGGCTAGGCTATGGCTACACCTTC. Translation gives CASNPRGLRRLGYGYTF.

This rearrangement joins TRBV5-1 to TRBJ2-7; 7 bases match TRBD1. The V gene end was trimmed by 2 bases and the J gene end by 3 bases; junction bases not matched to a gene: 5. This CDR3 has 14 residues. Per germline, CDR1 SGHRS and CDR2 YFSETQ. CDR3 sequence: CASSFRTGDYEQYF. The CDR3 DNA follows: TGCGCCAGCAGCTTCCGGACAGGAGACTACGAGCAGTACTTC.

This chain joins TRBV7-9 and TRBJ2-7; 11 bases map to TRBD1. With V trimmed by 5 bases and J by 5 bases, 11 bases remained unmatched. Germline CDR1 is SEHNR and CDR2 is FQNEAQ (reference sequence). The length of the CDR3 is 16 residues. CDR3 sequence (DNA): TGTGCCAGCAGCCTCTCGTGGACAGGGGGCAGCGACGAGCAGTACTTC. It is translated as CASSLSWTGGSDEQYF. The variable domain in full, completed from reference TRBV7-9 and TRBJ2-7, reads DTGVSQNPRHKITKRGQNVTFRCDPISEHNRLYWYRQTLGQGPEFLTYFQNEAQLEKSRLLSDRFSAERPKGSFSTLEIQRTEQGDSAMYLCASSLSWTGGSDEQYFGPGTRLTVT.

J is TRBJ1-1 and V is TRBV7-2, with D possibly being TRBD1 (5 bases). The V gene lost 1 base and the J gene lost 11 bases, with 11 bases spanning the gap. Germline assignment: CDR1 SGHTA and CDR2 FQGNSA. This CDR3 region has 12 residues. This CDR3 reads CASSLVGGEAFF. The CDR3 region has the DNA TGTGCCAGCAGCTTAGTGGGGGGAGAGGCTTTCTTT.

CDR3 residues: CASSVDDRTRGYTF. In nucleotides, the CDR3 is TGTGCCAGCAGCGTAGACGACAGGACGCGCGGCTACACCTTC. This chain joins TRBV9 and TRBJ1-2; perhaps TRBD1 as D (6 bases). The CDR3 consists of 14 residues. V dropped 0 bases and J dropped 8 bases, with 14 bases sitting between them. CDR1 SGDLS and CDR2 YYNGEE come from the germline V gene.

The rearrangement uses TRBV15 and TRBJ1-1; tentative D call: TRBD1 (5 bases). Trimming cost V 6 bases and J 1 base, with 21 bases left between them. Germline loops: CDR1 LNHNV, CDR2 YYDKDF (reference sequence). The CDR3 has 17 residues. CDR3 in amino acids: CATRGEFLLQRNTEAFF. CDR3 DNA: TGTGCCACCAGAGGGGAATTCCTACTGCAGAGGAACACTGAAGCTTTCTTT.

V gene TRBV28 combines with J gene TRBJ1-2, with unresolved D. The CDR3 length is 13 residues. V gave up 2 bases and J gave up 0 bases, with 4 bases separating them. Germline V gene sequence: CDR1 MDHEN, CDR2 SYDVKM. CDR3 DNA sequence: TGTGCCAGCAGTTTACACACTAACTATGGCTACACCTTC. Amino acids: CASSLHTNYGYTF.

This chain links TRBV28 with TRBJ1-6, with 10 nucleotides matching TRBD1. V shed 4 bases and J 8 bases; nucleotides not matched to a gene: 14. The CDR3 contains 18 residues. In germline, CDR1 is MDHEN, CDR2 SYDVKM. The CDR3 DNA reads TGTGCCAGCAGTTCCCCGGGACAGGGGAATTTGGTCGATTCACCCCTCCACTTT. Its protein product is CASSSPGQGNLVDSPLHF.

The chain is built from TRBV5-1 and TRBJ2-1; 12 nucleotides align to TRBD1. The V segment lost 0 bases and the J segment 9 bases; nucleotides outside the gene matches: 10. Germline loops: CDR1 SGHRS, CDR2 YFSETQ. The CDR3 runs to 17 residues. CDR3 in amino acids: CASSLVPPGQGAGEQFF. The CDR3 DNA is TGCGCCAGCAGCTTGGTCCCTCCGGGACAGGGGGCGGGTGAGCAGTTCTTC.